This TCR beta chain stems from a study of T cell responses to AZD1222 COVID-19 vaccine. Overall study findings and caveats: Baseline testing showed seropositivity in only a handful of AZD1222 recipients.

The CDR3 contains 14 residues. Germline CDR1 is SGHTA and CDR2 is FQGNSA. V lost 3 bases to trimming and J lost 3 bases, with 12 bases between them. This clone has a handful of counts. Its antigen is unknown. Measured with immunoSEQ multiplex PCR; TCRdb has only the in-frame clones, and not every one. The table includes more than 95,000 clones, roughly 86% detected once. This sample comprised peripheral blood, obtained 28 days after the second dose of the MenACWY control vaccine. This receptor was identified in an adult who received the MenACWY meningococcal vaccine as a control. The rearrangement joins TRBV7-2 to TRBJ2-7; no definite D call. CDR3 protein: CASSFQARGYEQYF. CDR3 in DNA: TGTGCCAGCAGCTTCCAGGCGCGAGGCTACGAGCAGTACTTC.